The next 21 T cell receptor beta chains were all read from a single sample in a study of T cell responses to AZD1222 COVID-19 vaccine. Produced via immunoSEQ multiplex PCR; TCRdb's table is partial and in-frame only. Of approximately 140,000 clones detected, approximately 78% appear once; the ten largest clones hold 4.1%. The material was peripheral blood, obtained on day 0 of MenACWY control vaccination. Receptors originate from an adult in good health.

This sequence joins TRBV5-1 and TRBJ1-1, with D uncertain. The V and J ends lost 0 bases and 10 bases respectively, with 16 bases between them. The CDR3 runs to 14 residues. CDR1 SGHRS and CDR2 YFSETQ come from the germline V gene. CDR3 in amino acids: CASSLASLREVAFF. DNA for the CDR3: TGCGCCAGCAGCTTGGCCTCATTAAGGGAGGTAGCTTTCTTT. The full variable domain, its missing parts supplied by reference TRBV5-1 and TRBJ1-1, is KAGVTQTPRYLIKTRGQQVTLSCSPISGHRSVSWYQQTPGQGLQFLFEYFSETQRNKGNFPGRFSGRQFSNSRSEMNVSTLELGDSALYLCASSLASLREVAFFGQGTRLTVV.

The chain recombines TRBV18 with TRBJ2-3; possible D gene TRBD2, 5 bases. CDR3 size: 18 residues. V dropped 6 bases and J dropped 1 base, with 23 bases sitting between them. Germline V lookup: CDR1 KGHSH, CDR2 LQKENI. CDR3 bases: TGTGCCAGCTCTTACGGAAACCCTCGGTGGACTGGCACAGATACGCAGTATTTT. This translates into CASSYGNPRWTGTDTQYF.

The chain uses TRBV18 and TRBJ1-1; 8 positions agree with TRBD1. The V gene end was trimmed by 2 bases and the J gene end by 0 bases; junction bases not matched to a gene: 8. The CDR3 runs to 17 residues. Germline assignment: CDR1 KGHSH and CDR2 LQKENI. CDR3 sequence: CASSPATTGAMNTEAFF. CDR3 bases: TGTGCCAGCTCACCAGCCACGACAGGGGCCATGAACACTGAAGCTTTCTTT.

This clone was recorded a few times. The chain joins TRBV15 to TRBJ2-3; D not resolved. The CDR3 is 13 residues long. Germline V gene lookup returns CDR1 LNHNV and CDR2 YYDKDF (reference sequence). The ends were cut back, 0 bases at V and 12 bases at J, with 13 bases in the middle. CDR3 sequence (DNA): TGTGCCACCAGCAGAGACGACGTATTTTTACAGTATTTT. Its protein is CATSRDDVFLQYF.

This chain connects TRBV27 to TRBJ2-7; 8 bases fit TRBD2. J gave up 5 bases and V 6 bases, and 12 bases lay outside the gene matches. Germline assignment: CDR1 MNHEY and CDR2 SMNVEV (reference sequence). CDR3 size: 15 residues. Here the CDR3 reads CASSLGGTRTHEQYF. CDR3 in DNA: TGTGCCAGCAGCCTCGGGGGGACTAGGACCCACGAGCAGTACTTC.

This sequence joins TRBV9 and TRBJ1-4; TRBD1 agrees at 12 bases. Germline-derived CDR1 and CDR2 are SGDLS and YYNGEE. Trimming took 3 bases from V and 8 from J; bases not matched to a gene: 14. This CDR3 contains 18 residues. The CDR3 sequence: CASSGSGQGASSWEKLFF. DNA of the CDR3: TGTGCCAGCAGCGGCTCGGGACAGGGGGCCTCTAGTTGGGAAAAACTGTTTTTT. Supplemented by reference TRBV9 and TRBJ1-4, the full variable domain reads DSGVTQTPKHLITATGQRVTLRCSPRSGDLSVYWYQQSLDQGLQFLIQYYNGEERAKGNILERFSAQQFPDLHSELNLSSLELGDSALYFCASSGSGQGASSWEKLFFGSGTQLSVL.

The table lists this clone with a count of one. This chain connects TRBV6-5 to TRBJ1-2; 8 bases are shared with TRBD1. Germline-derived CDR1 and CDR2 are MNHEY and SVGAGI. With V trimmed by 7 bases and J by 8 bases, 12 bases remained unmatched. The CDR3 runs to 14 residues. The CDR3 protein is CASNRKAGGRGYTF. The DNA for the CDR3 is TGTGCCAGCAACCGAAAGGCAGGGGGCCGGGGCTACACCTTC.

J is TRBJ1-1 and V is TRBV29-1, with TRBD1 matching over 7 bases. CDR1 is SQVTM and CDR2 is ANQGSEA in the germline V gene. There are 14 residues in the CDR3. V was clipped by 5 bases and J by 4 bases; unmatched bases: 10. The CDR3 bases are TGCAGCGTTAACAGGGGCCAGGGAATCACTGAAGCTTTCTTT. The encoded protein is CSVNRGQGITEAFF.

The chain joins TRBV2 to TRBJ1-4; D remains ambiguous. Germline loops: CDR1 SNHLY, CDR2 FYNNEI. The CDR3 has 15 amino acids. Trimming stripped 7 bases from V and 8 bases from J, with 20 bases between. CDR3 bases: TGTGCCAGCAACGAGGGCGGCCTTAATGGAGAAAAACTGTTTTTT. Translated: CASNEGGLNGEKLFF.

The rearrangement links TRBV19 to TRBJ2-2; no clear D gene. CDR1 LNHDA and CDR2 SQIVND come from the germline V gene (reference sequence). The CDR3 sequence is 16 residues long. V lost 5 bases, J lost 0 bases, and 13 bases lay in between. Written as DNA, the CDR3 is TGTGCCAGTAGTCGAACCTGGGCAACGAACACCGGGGAGCTGTTTTTT. It encodes CASSRTWATNTGELFF.

The rearrangement joins TRBV7-9 to TRBJ1-1; D not certain. V was shortened by 2 bases and J by 1 base, with 5 bases between the two germline ends. Germline CDR1 SEHNR, CDR2 FQNEAQ (reference sequence). The CDR3 is 13 amino acids. CDR3 region: CASSLQENTEAFF. Written as DNA, the CDR3 is TGTGCCAGCAGCTTACAGGAGAACACTGAAGCTTTCTTT.

This clone was seen a few times. V usage is TRBV30 and J usage is TRBJ1-6; D not resolved. With 1 base removed from V and 4 bases from J, the gap between germline ends came to 8 bases. The CDR3 contains 14 residues. From germline, CDR1 is GTSNPN and CDR2 SVGIG (reference sequence). The CDR3 DNA sequence: TGTGCCTGGAGTGATGGTGGATATAATTCACCCCTCCACTTT. Amino acids: CAWSDGGYNSPLHF.

This clone was counted once. The rearrangement joins TRBV5-4 to TRBJ2-7; TRBD1 aligns across 9 bases. The trim removed 2 bases at V and 6 bases at J, leaving 6 bases unmatched. Germline values: CDR1 SGHNT, CDR2 YYREEE (reference sequence). CDR3 length: 14 residues. The CDR3 sequence: CASSLQGALAEQYF. The CDR3 coding sequence is TGTGCCAGCAGCTTACAGGGGGCGCTGGCCGAGCAGTACTTC. The full variable domain, in which reference TRBV5-4 and TRBJ2-7 provide the parts outside the CDR3, is ETGVTQSPTHLIKTRGQQVTLRCSSQSGHNTVSWYQQALGQGPQFIFQYYREEENGRGNFPPRFSGLQFPNYSSELNVNALELDDSALYLCASSLQGALAEQYFGPGTRLTVT.

The chain employs TRBV28 and TRBJ1-2, with D possibly TRBD1 on 5 matching bases. The V end was cut by 2 bases, the J end by 4 bases, with 14 bases between. The CDR3 is 15 amino acids. Per the germline V gene, CDR1 is MDHEN and CDR2 is SYDVKM. The CDR3: CASSLPLGGAYGYTF. DNA for the CDR3: TGTGCCAGCAGTTTACCCCTCGGGGGAGCCTATGGCTACACCTTC.

This chain links TRBV11-2 with TRBJ1-5; the match to TRBD1 covers 7 bases. V dropped 5 bases and J dropped 3; count of bases not matched to a gene: 4. The CDR3 is 14 amino acids. Looked up from germline, CDR1 is SGHAT and CDR2 is FQNNGV. This CDR3 reads CASSEGQFNQPQHF. As DNA, the CDR3 is TGTGCCAGCAGCGAGGGACAGTTCAATCAGCCCCAGCATTTT.

The rearrangement joins TRBV5-1 to TRBJ2-5; a possible D gene is TRBD1 (7 bases). Trimming cost V 5 bases and J 4 bases, with 12 bases left between them. The CDR3 runs to 13 residues. The germline CDR1 and CDR2 sequences are SGHRS and YFSETQ. The CDR3 DNA reads as TGCGCCAGCAGTAGGCAGGGGGGAGAGACCCAGTACTTC. Protein product: CASSRQGGETQYF.

This chain connects TRBV14 to TRBJ1-6, with a possible D match to TRBD1 (5 bases). The V end lost 5 bases, the J end lost 11 bases, and 10 bases lay between the germline ends. This CDR3 is built from 12 residues. Germline V lookup: CDR1 SGHDN, CDR2 FVKESK. The CDR3 nucleotides are TGTGCCAGCAGCGTAATGGGGGCACCCCTCCACTTT. It is translated as CASSVMGAPLHF.

Of note for this clone: Relative to the germline gene, one junction end is altered; a read error may explain this. This chain uses TRBV6-1 with TRBJ1-4; D gene ambiguous. The germline V gene has CDR1 MNHNS and CDR2 SASEGT. CDR3 length: 14 amino acids. CDR3 nucleotide sequence: TGTGCCAGCAGGGAAGAACTTTATAATGAAAAACTGTTTTTT. Translated: CASREELYNEKLFF.

Only one count was recorded for this clone. In DNA, the CDR3 is TGTGCCAGTAGAGGCAGGGGGCAATATGGCGATGGCTACACCTTC. This gives the protein CASRGRGQYGDGYTF. The V and J genes are TRBV19 and TRBJ1-2; the match to TRBD1 covers 8 bases. Trimming removed 6 bases from V and 6 bases from J; junction bases left unmatched: 12. CDR3 length equals 15 residues. Germline V gene lookup returns CDR1 LNHDA and CDR2 SQIVND (reference sequence).

V is TRBV5-4 and J is TRBJ1-1; 8 bases agree with TRBD1. The CDR3 runs 14 residues. J gave up 5 bases and V 2 bases, and 5 bases lay outside the gene matches. Germline V gives CDR1 SGHNT, CDR2 YYREEE (reference sequence). The CDR3 sequence is CASSLKQGVTEAFF. For the CDR3, the DNA is TGTGCCAGCAGCTTAAAACAGGGGGTAACTGAAGCTTTCTTT. The full variable domain, rest sourced from reference TRBV5-4 and TRBJ1-1, is ETGVTQSPTHLIKTRGQQVTLRCSSQSGHNTVSWYQQALGQGPQFIFQYYREEENGRGNFPPRFSGLQFPNYSSELNVNALELDDSALYLCASSLKQGVTEAFFGQGTRLTVV.

The chain combines TRBV4-1 with TRBJ2-3, with D unclear. The V end lost 0 bases, the J end lost 1 base, and 2 bases lay between the germline ends. The CDR3 length is 13 residues. CDR1 and CDR2 from the germline V gene are MGHRA and YSYEKL. The CDR3 spells CASSQEGTDTQYF. CDR3 coding DNA: TGCGCCAGCAGCCAAGAGGGCACAGATACGCAGTATTTT.